The 14 T cell receptor beta chains below all came from one sample that was sequenced in a study of blood T cell repertoires in COVID-19. Profiling relied on immunoSEQ multiplex PCR, and the TCRdb table lists in-frame clones only, not all of them. The sample yields about 130,000 clones, about four fifths seen once. Sequenced: peripheral blood. The receptors derive from a woman of 80 years or more with acute or convalescent COVID-19.

The CDR3 loop reads CASSSVEIPEKLFF. The CDR3, as DNA: TGTGCCAGCAGCTCCGTCGAGATTCCAGAAAAACTGTTTTTT. The chain combines TRBV9 with TRBJ1-4; no definite D call. This CDR3 is built from 14 residues. V lost 4 bases and J 8 bases, leaving 15 bases between the germline ends. From germline, CDR1 is SGDLS and CDR2 YYNGEE.

The chain combines TRBV19 with TRBJ1-2; D perhaps matches TRBD1 (6 bases). The germline V gene encodes CDR1 LNHDA and CDR2 SQIVND (reference sequence). The CDR3 consists of 14 residues. Between the trimmed V and J ends, which lost 3 bases and 6 bases, there was a span of 14 bases. The CDR3 here is CASSIGGLDHGYTF. The CDR3 bases are TGTGCCAGTAGTATCGGGGGGCTAGACCATGGCTACACCTTC.

V usage is TRBV19 and J usage is TRBJ2-5; 12 positions match TRBD2. The J segment lost 4 bases and the V segment lost 0 bases, leaving 3 bases of the junction unmatched. Per the germline V gene, CDR1 is LNHDA and CDR2 is SQIVND (reference sequence). The CDR3 sequence is 16 residues long. For the CDR3, the DNA is TGTGCCAGTAGTATAGAACTAGCGGGGGGAGGAGAGACCCAGTACTTC. Translated: CASSIELAGGGETQYF.

The genes are TRBV19 and TRBJ1-1, with TRBD1 as a possible D gene (6 bases). CDR3 length: 15 residues. Between the trimmed V and J ends, which lost 9 bases and 0 bases, there was a span of 17 bases. Germline values: CDR1 LNHDA, CDR2 SQIVND (reference sequence). The CDR3 is CASLLTDRLNTEAFF. The CDR3 bases are TGTGCCAGCCTCTTGACCGACAGGCTGAACACTGAAGCTTTCTTT.

The chain couples TRBV6-2 or TRBV6-3 to TRBJ2-5; 8 bases fit TRBD1. V was pared by 6 bases and J by 4 bases, with 13 bases of the junction left unmatched. In germline, CDR1 is MNHEY, CDR2 SVGEGT. The CDR3 is 16 amino acids. The CDR3 region is CASSHRGQGIRETQYF. CDR3 in DNA: TGTGCCAGCAGCCACCGAGGACAGGGAATCAGAGAGACCCAGTACTTC.

The chain links TRBV5-1 to TRBJ2-3; 8 bases are shared with TRBD1. The trim removed 4 bases at V and 1 base at J, leaving 8 bases unmatched. Per germline, CDR1 SGHRS and CDR2 YFSETQ. The CDR3 covers 16 residues. The CDR3 DNA follows: TGCGCCAGCAGCCCGGACAGGGAGCGAGGCACAGATACGCAGTATTTT. Amino acid sequence: CASSPDRERGTDTQYF.

V and J are TRBV7-9 and TRBJ2-1; 10 bases fit TRBD2. The CDR3 totals 15 residues. Germline values: CDR1 SEHNR, CDR2 FQNEAQ (reference sequence). V trimming: 5 bases; J trimming: 8 bases; junction bases outside the gene matches: 9. CDR3 nucleotides: TGTGCCAGCAGCATTACAGCGGGGGGGCTGGATGAGCAGTTCTTC. The encoded protein is CASSITAGGLDEQFF. Filled out from reference TRBV7-9 and TRBJ2-1, the complete variable domain reads DTGVSQNPRHKITKRGQNVTFRCDPISEHNRLYWYRQTLGQGPEFLTYFQNEAQLEKSRLLSDRFSAERPKGSFSTLEIQRTEQGDSAMYLCASSITAGGLDEQFFGPGTRLTVL.

V gene TRBV18 combines with J gene TRBJ1-2; D is unclear. Germline CDR1 is KGHSH and CDR2 is LQKENI. The CDR3 consists of 15 residues. Trimming removed 1 base at V and 8 bases at J, with 17 bases between. CDR3 sequence reads: CASSPQYEGSLGYTF. CDR3 sequence (DNA): TGTGCCAGCTCACCACAATATGAGGGTTCTTTAGGCTACACCTTC.

This chain joins TRBV5-6 and TRBJ2-2; D unclear. V was clipped by 0 bases and J by 2 bases, with 5 bases between them. CDR1 SGHDT and CDR2 YYEEEE come from the germline V gene. The CDR3 spans 14 residues. The CDR3 loop reads CASSLDSNTGELFF. Here the CDR3 DNA reads TGTGCCAGCAGCTTGGACTCCAACACCGGGGAGCTGTTTTTT.

The rearrangement uses TRBV15 and TRBJ2-2, with a tentative D call TRBD2 (5 bases). The germline V gene encodes CDR1 LNHNV and CDR2 YYDKDF (reference sequence). The CDR3 runs 16 residues. V gave up 0 bases and J gave up 7 bases, with 15 bases separating them. This CDR3 reads CATSRDVTGKVGELFF. Here the CDR3 DNA reads TGTGCCACCAGCAGAGATGTAACGGGGAAGGTCGGGGAGCTGTTTTTT.

A single count supports this clone. The chain employs TRBV13 and TRBJ2-1, with 10 bases lining up with TRBD1. The CDR3 contains 15 residues. Trimming removed 4 bases from V and 7 bases from J; junction bases left unmatched: 7. Germline V gives CDR1 PRHDT, CDR2 FYEKMQ (reference sequence). The CDR3 DNA reads TGTGCCAGCAGCTCATCGGACAGGGGGTGGAATGAGCAGTTCTTC. The encoded protein is CASSSSDRGWNEQFF.

This sequence joins TRBV3-1 (or the pseudogene TRBV3-2) and TRBJ1-2; 8 positions agree with TRBD1. J lost 2 bases, V lost 6 bases, and 8 bases had no gene match. CDR3 size: 15 residues. Germline V CDR1 and CDR2: LGHDT, YNNKEL (reference sequence). CDR3 sequence reads: CASSPLDRGNYGYTF. In DNA form, the CDR3 reads TGTGCCAGCAGTCCTCTCGACAGGGGCAACTATGGCTACACCTTC.

The DNA of the CDR3 is TGCCCCCGCAGCCGGGGCGGGGGGAGCGGGGAGACCCAGTACTTC. This gives the protein CPRSRGGGSGETQYF. V and J are TRBV4-1 and TRBJ2-5, with 8 positions matching TRBD2. The germline gives CDR1 MGHRA, CDR2 YSYEKL. This CDR3 comprises 15 residues.

The chain uses TRBV18 and TRBJ1-1; perhaps TRBD1 as D (6 bases). Trimming stripped 5 bases from V and 3 bases from J, with 16 bases between. Germline CDR1 is KGHSH and CDR2 is LQKENI. The length of the CDR3 is 15 residues. CDR3 nucleotide sequence: TGTGCCAGCTCAACTTCAGGGGTTAAGGACACTGAAGCTTTCTTT. It translates to CASSTSGVKDTEAFF.